Below are 16 T cell receptor beta chains sequenced from a single sample in a study of T cells in Graves' hyperthyroidism and ophthalmopathy. Amplification of TCR beta CDR3 regions was performed using RNA transcripts as template. First-round RT-PCR targeting the TCR CDR3 was performed with the HTBI primer set. TCRdb reprocessed the multiplex PCR reads via MiXCR and lists one record per CDR3 protein. Here the sample spans some 550,000 distinct CDR3 sequences, about 20% being singletons. The sample was blood. These receptors originate from a man between 18 and 35 years old with Graves' hyperthyroidism.

This clonotype turned up a few times. The chain is built from TRBV29-1 and TRBJ2-5; TRBD2 agrees at 13 bases. The CDR3 length is 14 residues. The germline CDR1 and CDR2 sequences are SQVTM and ANQGSEA. The J segment lost 7 bases and the V segment lost 7 bases, leaving 9 bases of the junction unmatched. CDR3 bases: TGCAGCGCCATACTAGCGGGGGGGCTTGGGACCCAGTACTTC. Its protein product is CSAILAGGLGTQYF.

This clonotype was seen repeatedly, ten times or more. The chain couples TRBV29-1 to TRBJ1-2; tentative D call: TRBD1 (6 bases). Trimming shortened V by 2 bases and J by 7 bases, and 17 bases separated the two germline ends. The CDR3 covers 14 residues. CDR1 is SQVTM and CDR2 is ANQGSEA in the germline V gene. In nucleotides, the CDR3 is TGCAGCGTTGAACTCCTGGACAGAGTCTTTGGCTACACCTTC. This translates into CSVELLDRVFGYTF.

The J gene is TRBJ1-2, the V gene TRBV5-1, with 11 bases fitting TRBD1. The CDR3 consists of 17 residues. V dropped 4 bases and J dropped 0; count of bases not matched to a gene: 8. Germline V CDR1 and CDR2: SGHRS, YFSETQ. Written as DNA, the CDR3 is TGCGCCAGCAGCGCCGGACAGGGGGCTTTAACTAACTATGGCTACACCTTC. This sequence encodes CASSAGQGALTNYGYTF.

The chain carries TRBV20-1 and TRBJ2-4; D not resolved. This CDR3 comprises 10 residues. Trimming removed 6 bases from V and 5 bases from J, with 5 bases in between. Germline CDR1 is DFQATT and CDR2 is SNEGSKA (reference sequence). Written as DNA, the CDR3 is TGCAGTGCCCTAGAAAACATTCAGTACTTC. It specifies CSALENIQYF.

In this sample, this clonotype turned up many times. The chain employs TRBV9 and TRBJ1-1, with D possibly matching TRBD1 (5 bases). This CDR3 has 14 amino acids. Germline values: CDR1 SGDLS, CDR2 YYNGEE. Trimming pared 2 bases from V and 4 bases from J, leaving 12 bases between. CDR3 bases: TGTGCCAGCAGCGTCAGTGGGGGGGGCACTGAAGCTTTCTTT. Translated: CASSVSGGGTEAFF.

Concerning this clonotype itself: It may be a read error: a sequence one base away is much more abundant. The gene calls are TRBV15 and TRBJ1-1; no firm D call. The CDR3 is 13 amino acids. Germline lookup yields CDR1 LNHNV and CDR2 YYDKDF (reference sequence). The CDR3: CATSTSRNTEACF. The CDR3 coding sequence is TGTGCCACCAGCACCTCTCGGAACACTGAAGCTTGCTTT. Combining the CDR3 with reference TRBV15 and TRBJ1-1 gives the whole variable domain DAMVIQNPRYQVTQFGKPVTLSCSQTLNHNVMYWYQQKSSQAPKLLFHYYDKDFNNEADTPDNFQSRRPNTSFCFLDIRSPGLGDTAMYLCATSTSRNTEACFGQGTRLTVV.

This clonotype was picked up many times. This chain joins TRBV12-3 or TRBV12-4 and TRBJ1-5; perhaps TRBD1 as D (5 bases). The germline V and J ends were trimmed by 0 bases and 0 bases, with 15 bases remaining between them. The CDR3 spans 18 residues. The CDR3 loop reads CASSLAGFRQFSNQPQHF. CDR3 nucleotide sequence: TGTGCCAGCAGTTTAGCCGGATTCCGACAGTTTAGCAATCAGCCCCAGCATTTT.

In its sample, this clonotype was seen a few times. The rearrangement uses TRBV20-1 and TRBJ2-2, with TRBD1 matching 7 bases. Germline CDR1 reads DFQATT; CDR2 reads SNEGSKA (reference sequence). V shed 0 bases, J shed 6 bases, and the junction held 10 bases outside the gene matches. CDR3 length: 16 residues. CDR3 region: CSARDLWSQGAGELFF. CDR3 DNA: TGCAGTGCTAGAGATCTTTGGTCGCAGGGGGCCGGGGAGCTGTTTTTT.

This clonotype came up many times. The gene calls are TRBV2 and TRBJ1-1; no firm D call. CDR1 is SNHLY and CDR2 is FYNNEI in the germline V gene. Trimming shortened V by 8 bases and J by 5 bases, and 15 bases separated the two germline ends. The CDR3 is 13 residues long. CDR3 region: CASFRTLGTEAFF. CDR3 nucleotide sequence: TGTGCCAGCTTCAGGACCCTAGGAACTGAAGCTTTCTTT.

The chain joins TRBV6-1 to TRBJ2-7; perhaps TRBD1 as D (6 bases). This CDR3 is built from 14 residues. Germline V gene data show CDR1 as MNHNS and CDR2 as SASEGT. The V gene lost 8 bases and the J gene lost 0 bases, with 14 bases spanning the gap. The CDR3 sequence: CASRPRTASYEQYF. The CDR3 nucleotides are TGTGCCAGCCGCCCTCGGACAGCCTCCTACGAGCAGTACTTC.

This clonotype appeared many times. The J gene is TRBJ2-7, the V gene TRBV20-1, with D uncertain. Germline assignment: CDR1 DFQATT and CDR2 SNEGSKA (reference sequence). CDR3 length: 14 residues. Trimming stripped 3 bases from V and 0 bases from J, with 12 bases between. The CDR3 DNA follows: TGCAGTGCTAGTCCTTTCGGAGCCTCCTACGAGCAGTACTTC. Its translation: CSASPFGASYEQYF.

This clonotype was observed a handful of times. The rearrangement links TRBV29-1 to TRBJ1-1; D gene unclear. Germline V gene lookup returns CDR1 SQVTM and CDR2 ANQGSEA. Trimming took 7 bases from V and 8 from J, leaving 14 bases between them. The CDR3 spans 11 residues. This chain's CDR3 is CSAEGGPEAFF. CDR3 coding DNA: TGCAGCGCCGAGGGCGGGCCCGAAGCTTTCTTT.

This clonotype was seen at least ten times. This chain links TRBV11-2 with TRBJ1-1; 8 bases are shared with TRBD1. Trimming cost V 6 bases and J 4 bases; bases outside gene matches: 10. Germline values: CDR1 SGHAT, CDR2 FQNNGV. The CDR3 totals 15 residues. CDR3 nucleotides: TGTGCCAGCAGGCCGAACAGGGGGGGCGGCACTGAAGCTTTCTTT. This codes for CASRPNRGGGTEAFF.

The chain uses TRBV28 and TRBJ2-7; TRBD2 aligns across 10 bases. The V and J ends lost 1 base and 7 bases, in that order; junction bases with no gene match: 4. The CDR3 contains 14 residues. Germline loops: CDR1 MDHEN, CDR2 SYDVKM. In DNA form, the CDR3 reads TGTGCCAGCAGTTTATCTAGCGGGAGTGGGGAGCAGTACTTC. It is translated as CASSLSSGSGEQYF.

The count of this clonotype is one. A single base separates this from a much larger clone, so it may be a read error. The chain's CDR3 is CAISDSARQTHYF. DNA of the CDR3: TGTGCCATTTCGGACAGCGCCAGGCAGACCCACTACTTC. This rearrangement joins TRBV6-2 or TRBV6-3 to TRBJ2-5, with a possible D match to TRBD1 (6 bases). The CDR3 sequence is 13 residues long. Germline V gene sequence: CDR1 MNHEY, CDR2 SVGEGT.

The sample holds many counts of this clonotype. The rearrangement uses TRBV28 and TRBJ1-5; D gene unclear. The ends were cut back, 0 bases at V and 7 bases at J, with 13 bases in the middle. There are 15 residues in the CDR3. CDR1 MDHEN and CDR2 SYDVKM come from the germline V gene. CDR3 coding DNA: TGTGCCAGCAGTTTATGGGATGACCGGGCGCAGCCCCAGCATTTT. Its translation: CASSLWDDRAQPQHF.